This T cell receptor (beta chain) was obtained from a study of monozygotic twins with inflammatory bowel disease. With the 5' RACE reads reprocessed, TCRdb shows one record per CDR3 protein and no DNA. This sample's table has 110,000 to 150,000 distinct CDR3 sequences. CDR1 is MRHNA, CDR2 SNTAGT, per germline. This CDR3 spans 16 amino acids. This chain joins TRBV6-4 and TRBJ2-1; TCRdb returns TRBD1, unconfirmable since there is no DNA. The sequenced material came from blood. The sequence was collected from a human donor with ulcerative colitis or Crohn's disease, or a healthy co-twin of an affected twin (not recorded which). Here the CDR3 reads CASSPNRDRAYNEQFF.